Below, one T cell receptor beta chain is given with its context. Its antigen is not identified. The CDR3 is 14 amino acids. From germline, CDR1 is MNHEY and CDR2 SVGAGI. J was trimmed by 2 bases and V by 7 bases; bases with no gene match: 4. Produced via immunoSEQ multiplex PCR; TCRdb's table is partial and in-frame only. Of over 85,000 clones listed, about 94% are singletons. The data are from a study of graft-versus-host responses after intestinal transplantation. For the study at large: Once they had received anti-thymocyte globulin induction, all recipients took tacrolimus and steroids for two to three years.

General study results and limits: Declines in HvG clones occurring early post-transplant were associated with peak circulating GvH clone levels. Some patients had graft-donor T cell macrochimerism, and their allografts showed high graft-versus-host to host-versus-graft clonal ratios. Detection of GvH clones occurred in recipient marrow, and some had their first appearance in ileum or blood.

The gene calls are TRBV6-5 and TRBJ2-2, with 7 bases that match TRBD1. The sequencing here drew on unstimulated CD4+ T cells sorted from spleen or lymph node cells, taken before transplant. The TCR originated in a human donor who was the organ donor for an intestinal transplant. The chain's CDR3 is CASIRQGNTGELFF. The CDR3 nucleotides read TGTGCCAGCATTAGACAGGGTAACACCGGGGAGCTGTTTTTT.